The 32 T cell receptor beta chains below all came from one sample that was sequenced in a study of pediatric ulcerative colitis. Only in-frame clones appear in the TCRdb table, and some are missing; sequencing was by immunoSEQ multiplex PCR. The data hold approximately 60,000 clones, with roughly nine tenths observed a single time. Material: blood. The source of these receptors is a boy younger than 18 with severe ulcerative colitis.

The chain employs TRBV9 and TRBJ2-7; D remains unclear. This CDR3 contains 12 residues. V was pared by 0 bases and J by 7 bases, with 8 bases between. The germline CDR1 and CDR2 sequences are SGDLS and YYNGEE. CDR3 DNA: TGTGCCAGCAGCGTAGATTCGCGGGAGCAGTACTTC. As protein: CASSVDSREQYF.

This chain uses TRBV19 with TRBJ1-2; 10 nucleotides agree with TRBD1. Germline V lookup: CDR1 LNHDA, CDR2 SQIVND (reference sequence). J was trimmed by 4 bases and V by 5 bases; bases with no gene match: 4. This CDR3 comprises 14 residues. As DNA, the CDR3 is TGTGCCAGTAGTGCCGGGACAGGGGCCTATGGCTACACCTTC. Translation gives CASSAGTGAYGYTF.

This clone was detected once. The chain couples TRBV19 to TRBJ1-1; D remains unclear. This CDR3 is 12 amino acids long. Trimming left V 7 bases short and J 4 bases short, with 10 bases between. CDR1 and CDR2 from the germline V gene are LNHDA and SQIVND (reference sequence). CDR3 sequence reads: CASTSAFTEAFF. DNA for the CDR3: TGTGCCAGTACCTCGGCGTTCACTGAAGCTTTCTTT.

This clone was detected only once. This chain connects TRBV15 to TRBJ1-1; possibly TRBD1 for D (6 bases). The germline V and J ends were trimmed by 5 bases and 0 bases, with 13 bases remaining between them. The CDR3 is made up of 15 amino acids. In germline, CDR1 is LNHNV, CDR2 YYDKDF (reference sequence). The CDR3: CATSAPGEMNTEAFF. CDR3 nucleotides: TGTGCCACCAGCGCGCCAGGGGAAATGAACACTGAAGCTTTCTTT. The complete variable domain, with remaining parts taken from reference TRBV15 and TRBJ1-1, reads DAMVIQNPRYQVTQFGKPVTLSCSQTLNHNVMYWYQQKSSQAPKLLFHYYDKDFNNEADTPDNFQSRRPNTSFCFLDIRSPGLGDTAMYLCATSAPGEMNTEAFFGQGTRLTVV.

V gene TRBV6-5 combines with J gene TRBJ1-2; D uncertain. V lost 2 bases to trimming and J lost 4 bases, with 11 bases between them. Germline CDR1 reads MNHEY; CDR2 reads SVGAGI. The CDR3 extends over 14 amino acids. The CDR3, as DNA: TGTGCCAGCAGTTACCGAGGGAACGGCTATGGCTACACCTTC. It translates to CASSYRGNGYGYTF.

The chain couples TRBV11-1 to TRBJ2-7; 7 bases line up with TRBD1. The V segment lost 5 bases and the J segment 2 bases; nucleotides outside the gene matches: 12. Germline V gene sequence: CDR1 SGHAT, CDR2 FQDESV (reference sequence). The CDR3 sequence is 16 residues long. CDR3 in DNA: TGTGCCAGCAGCCCGGGGTTGGGTACAGGGGCCTACGAGCAGTACTTC. It encodes CASSPGLGTGAYEQYF.

The chain couples TRBV7-2 to TRBJ2-3; D uncertain. With 1 base removed from V and 5 bases from J, the gap between germline ends came to 16 bases. Germline V gene sequence: CDR1 SGHTA, CDR2 FQGNSA. This CDR3 is built from 16 residues. In DNA form, the CDR3 reads TGTGCCAGCAGCTTAGGTGGCCGAGCGCTCGGAGATACGCAGTATTTT. It specifies CASSLGGRALGDTQYF.

The chain has TRBV20-1 and TRBJ1-1; no definite D call. The V end was cut by 1 base, the J end by 5 bases, with 5 bases between. Germline CDR1 and CDR2: DFQATT and SNEGSKA (reference sequence). The CDR3 covers 11 residues. The CDR3 loop reads CSARGLTEAFF. CDR3 bases: TGCAGTGCTAGAGGGTTAACTGAAGCTTTCTTT.

This sequence joins TRBV4-3 and TRBJ2-1; 8 bases align to TRBD2. From germline, CDR1 is LGHNA and CDR2 YSLEER. The CDR3 has 16 residues. J was trimmed by 4 bases and V by 0 bases; bases with no gene match: 5. In DNA, the CDR3 is TGCGCCAGCAGCCAAGAACGAGAGCGGGAGTACAATGAGCAGTTCTTC. This translates into CASSQEREREYNEQFF.

This clone was picked up a small number of times. This rearrangement joins TRBV10-1 to TRBJ2-7; D might be TRBD2 (6 bases). Germline-derived CDR1 and CDR2 are WNHNN and SYGVQD (reference sequence). CDR3 size: 14 residues. V dropped 0 bases and J dropped 3 bases, with 9 bases sitting between them. The CDR3 here is CASSESGGGYEQYF. The CDR3 bases are TGCGCCAGCAGTGAGTCGGGAGGAGGCTACGAGCAGTACTTC.

V is TRBV20-1 and J is TRBJ2-5, with 7 bases that match TRBD1. CDR1 is DFQATT, CDR2 SNEGSKA, per germline (reference sequence). Trimming at V came to 7 bases and at J to 7 bases, leaving 3 bases not matched to a gene. This CDR3 spans 10 amino acids. DNA of the CDR3: TGCAGTGGGGGACAGCCGACCCAGTACTTC. Amino acid sequence: CSGGQPTQYF.

The chain combines TRBV5-1 with TRBJ1-1, with a tentative D call TRBD1 (6 bases). With 1 base removed from V and 0 bases from J, the gap between germline ends came to 13 bases. Per the germline V gene, CDR1 is SGHRS and CDR2 is YFSETQ. The CDR3 is 16 residues long. The CDR3 protein is CASSLSPGALNTEAFF. The CDR3 DNA is TGCGCCAGCAGCTTGTCCCCGGGGGCCCTGAACACTGAAGCTTTCTTT.

The chain uses TRBV19 and TRBJ1-3, with TRBD1 as a possible D gene (5 bases). The length of the CDR3 is 15 residues. Trimming removed 5 bases at V and 1 base at J, with 12 bases between. Germline-derived CDR1 and CDR2 are LNHDA and SQIVND (reference sequence). CDR3 bases: TGTGCCAGTAGTCGATGGGGGTTATCTGGAAACACCATATATTTT. It encodes CASSRWGLSGNTIYF.

The chain couples TRBV5-1 to TRBJ2-3; possibly TRBD1 for D (6 bases). V lost 0 bases and J lost 0, with 8 bases in between. There are 15 residues in the CDR3. Germline CDR1 and CDR2: SGHRS and YFSETQ. The CDR3 here is CASSLEGVSTDTQYF. DNA of the CDR3: TGCGCCAGCAGCTTGGAGGGGGTAAGCACAGATACGCAGTATTTT.

The chain employs TRBV10-3 and TRBJ2-1; no firm D call. In germline, CDR1 is ENHRY, CDR2 SYGVKD. Trimming pared 7 bases from V and 6 bases from J, leaving 7 bases between. The CDR3 consists of 11 residues. This CDR3 is CAIMGFNEQFF. The CDR3, as DNA: TGTGCCATCATGGGATTCAATGAGCAGTTCTTC.

The genes are TRBV7-9 and TRBJ2-1; D may match TRBD1 or TRBD2 (6 bases each). Germline-derived CDR1 and CDR2 are SEHNR and FQNEAQ (reference sequence). V lost 5 bases and J 0 bases, leaving 20 bases between the germline ends. CDR3 length: 18 residues. CDR3 bases: TGTGCCAGCAGCCCCCCGGGTAAAGGGGGGAGCTCCTACAATGAGCAGTTCTTC. Translated: CASSPPGKGGSSYNEQFF.

This sequence joins TRBV7-9 and TRBJ2-7; D possibly corresponds to TRBD1 (5 bases). Looked up from germline, CDR1 is SEHNR and CDR2 is FQNEAQ (reference sequence). This CDR3 has 15 residues. V lost 3 bases, J lost 0 bases, and 12 bases lay in between. The CDR3 nucleotides are TGTGCCAGCAGCTTCGAAAGGGGTAGCTCCTACGAGCAGTACTTC. Translating gives CASSFERGSSYEQYF.

The V call is TRBV6-5, the J call TRBJ2-7, with 9 bases matching TRBD2. Germline lookup yields CDR1 MNHEY and CDR2 SVGAGI. This CDR3 is 14 amino acids long. J lost 0 bases, V lost 7 bases, and 4 bases had no gene match. The CDR3 bases are TGTGCCAGCATGATAGCGGGGGACTCCTACGAGCAGTACTTC. This encodes CASMIAGDSYEQYF.

This sequence joins TRBV5-8 and TRBJ1-3; D unresolved. With 0 bases removed from V and 0 bases from J, the gap between germline ends came to 10 bases. CDR1 is SGHTS, CDR2 YDEGEE, per germline. The CDR3 is 16 residues long. CDR3 region: CASSLVILSSGNTIYF. DNA of the CDR3: TGTGCCAGCAGCTTGGTAATCCTGAGCTCTGGAAACACCATATATTTT.

There are a few counts of this clone. The chain is built from TRBV11-2 and TRBJ2-5, with a weak D call TRBD1 (5 bases). The CDR3 is 13 amino acids. Germline CDR1 reads SGHAT; CDR2 reads FQNNGV. The V and J ends lost 8 bases and 1 base respectively, with 11 bases between them. The CDR3 loop reads CASGAGLQETQYF. For the CDR3, the DNA is TGTGCCAGCGGGGCCGGTCTCCAAGAGACCCAGTACTTC. Complete variable domain (other parts from reference TRBV11-2 and TRBJ2-5): EAGVAQSPRYKIIEKRQSVAFWCNPISGHATLYWYQQILGQGPKLLIQFQNNGVVDDSQLPKDRFSAERLKGVDSTLKIQPAKLEDSAVYLCASGAGLQETQYFGPGTRLLVL.

The chain combines TRBV7-9 with TRBJ2-5, with D perhaps matching TRBD2 (6 bases). The CDR3 runs 16 residues. V lost 0 bases to trimming and J lost 3 bases, with 14 bases between them. Germline V CDR1 and CDR2: SEHNR, FQNEAQ (reference sequence). The CDR3 loop reads CASSLAIGVAEETQYF. In DNA, the CDR3 is TGTGCCAGCAGCTTAGCTATTGGTGTAGCGGAAGAGACCCAGTACTTC.

The rearrangement links TRBV30 to TRBJ2-7; 11 nucleotides match TRBD2. J gave up 1 base and V 5 bases, and 7 bases lay outside the gene matches. The germline V gene encodes CDR1 GTSNPN and CDR2 SVGIG (reference sequence). This CDR3 region has 15 residues. This CDR3 is CAWYPRLAGSYEQYF. CDR3 nucleotides: TGTGCCTGGTATCCGAGACTAGCGGGGTCCTACGAGCAGTACTTC.

This clone came up a few times. This chain links TRBV18 with TRBJ1-5; D is ambiguous. Trimming removed 2 bases at V and 9 bases at J, with 11 bases between. The CDR3 runs 13 residues. Germline CDR1 reads KGHSH; CDR2 reads LQKENI. CDR3 in amino acids: CASSPGTSRPQHF. The CDR3 nucleotides read TGTGCCAGCTCACCAGGTACGAGTAGGCCCCAGCATTTT.

The chain is built from TRBV19 and TRBJ2-1; D is ambiguous. Germline values: CDR1 LNHDA, CDR2 SQIVND (reference sequence). Trimming cost V 5 bases and J 3 bases, with 8 bases left between them. There are 13 residues in the CDR3. CDR3 sequence (DNA): TGTGCCAGTAGTCTCTCTAGCTACAATGAGCAGTTCTTC. This encodes CASSLSSYNEQFF.

The V call is TRBV7-9, the J call TRBJ2-1, with 7 positions matching TRBD2. The V and J ends lost 4 bases and 4 bases, in that order; junction bases with no gene match: 16. The CDR3 sequence is 18 residues long. Germline CDR1 and CDR2: SEHNR and FQNEAQ (reference sequence). The DNA of the CDR3 is TGTGCCAGCAGCTCCCCGGGCGGGAGTCTTGCGGGGTACAATGAGCAGTTCTTC. Translation gives CASSSPGGSLAGYNEQFF.

The J gene is TRBJ2-3, the V gene TRBV2; 10 bases map to TRBD2. The CDR3 consists of 16 residues. Germline trimming cut 7 bases from V and 5 bases from J; bases unmatched to any gene: 12. Germline CDR1 SNHLY, CDR2 FYNNEI. The CDR3 loop is CASTEGLAGVGDTQYF. The DNA of the CDR3 is TGTGCCAGCACCGAGGGGCTAGCGGGAGTGGGAGATACGCAGTATTTT.

This clone was observed a few times. The rearrangement links TRBV5-6 to TRBJ1-2; 8 bases agree with TRBD1. The CDR3 runs to 15 residues. Germline CDR1 is SGHDT and CDR2 is YYEEEE. The V and J ends lost 0 bases and 7 bases, in that order; junction bases with no gene match: 8. The DNA for the CDR3 is TGTGCCAGCAGCTTGGGGTCAGGGGGCGTTGTTGGCTACACCTTC. As protein: CASSLGSGGVVGYTF.

V usage is TRBV27 and J usage is TRBJ2-7, with unresolved D. Germline assignment: CDR1 MNHEY and CDR2 SMNVEV (reference sequence). This CDR3 comprises 13 residues. V was cut by 8 bases and J by 0 bases, with 11 bases left in between. The CDR3: CASGRLNSYEQYF. In DNA form, the CDR3 reads TGTGCCAGCGGAAGGTTGAACTCCTACGAGCAGTACTTC.

The rearrangement links TRBV5-1 to TRBJ2-5, with a possible D match to TRBD1 (7 bases). The germline gives CDR1 SGHRS, CDR2 YFSETQ. V lost 3 bases and J lost 4, with 16 bases in between. The CDR3 extends over 15 amino acids. CDR3 DNA: TGCGCCAGCAGCTCACCGGGACAGACTAGAGAGACCCAGTACTTC. As protein: CASSSPGQTRETQYF.

This chain connects TRBV5-5 to TRBJ2-7, with D uncertain. The length of the CDR3 is 14 residues. V lost 0 bases, J lost 4 bases, and 11 bases lay in between. The V gene's germline CDR1 is SGHKS and CDR2 YYEKEE (reference sequence). The CDR3 loop reads CASSLGDSPYEQYF. The DNA for the CDR3 is TGTGCCAGCAGCTTGGGGGATAGCCCGTACGAGCAGTACTTC.

This chain links TRBV19 with TRBJ2-1, with no clear D. Germline-derived CDR1 and CDR2 are LNHDA and SQIVND (reference sequence). V was trimmed by 10 bases and J by 3 bases, leaving 16 bases between them. This CDR3 is built from 14 residues. CDR3 nucleotides: TGTGCCACCCTCGACCCAATCGGCTACAATGAGCAGTTCTTC. Translated: CATLDPIGYNEQFF.

Only one count was recorded for this clone. The chain links TRBV9 to TRBJ2-7; 11 nucleotides agree with TRBD2. Germline V lookup: CDR1 SGDLS, CDR2 YYNGEE. The CDR3 consists of 16 residues. J gave up 5 bases and V 4 bases, and 11 bases lay outside the gene matches. CDR3 sequence reads: CASSTTSGSFKHEQYF. The CDR3 DNA sequence: TGTGCCAGCAGCACCACTAGCGGGAGTTTCAAACACGAGCAGTACTTC.